One T cell receptor (beta chain) is described in this entry. This entry comes from a study of blood T cell repertoires in COVID-19. Turning to the study itself: Sites in the United States, Italy and Spain provided acute and convalescent COVID-19 samples.

TCRdb's table, derived via immunoSEQ multiplex PCR, lists solely in-frame clones and lacks some. This repertoire shows hundreds of thousands of clones, approximately 90% found once; its top ten account for approximately 4%. CDR1 and CDR2 (germline): SGHTA, FQGNSA. The CDR3 runs 12 residues. The V end was cut by 4 bases, the J end by 3 bases, with 7 bases between. Sequenced: peripheral blood. V and J are TRBV7-2 and TRBJ2-7; D is uncertain. This TCR was recovered from a woman in her forties or fifties with active or convalescent COVID-19. The CDR3 DNA sequence: TGTGCCAGCAGCTCGCCGGGCTACGAGCAGTACTTC. Amino acids: CASSSPGYEQYF.